The subject of this entry is one T cell receptor beta chain. Its antigen is currently unknown. The data originate from a study of cytomegalovirus exposure and HLA in healthy donors. The study, taken as a whole, reports: The study found most TCR sequences rare, yet found some public TCRs in many donors.

Profiling relied on immunoSEQ multiplex PCR, and the TCRdb table lists in-frame clones only, not all of them. The profile shows about 120,000 clones, more than 75% of them singletons. This CDR3 spans 17 amino acids. Germline values: CDR1 SGHNT, CDR2 YENEEA. V gave up 4 bases and J gave up 0 bases; unmatched junction bases: 6. The sample taken for sequencing was PBMCs. The origin of this receptor is a woman aged 18-29 years in good health and CMV-seropositive. V is TRBV11-3 and J is TRBJ1-4; 9 nucleotides align to TRBD1. The CDR3 region has the DNA TGTGCCAGCAGCTCCGGGACAGGGACTGCAACTAATGAAAAACTGTTTTTT. Its translation: CASSSGTGTATNEKLFF.